This TCR beta chain appears in the sequencing data of a study of blood T cells in healthy people across ages. Each donor supplied approximately 10 milliliters of peripheral blood. There are a few counts of this clonotype. Antigen specificity is unknown. Study-wide results and caveats: Estimates based on one million T cells were treated as lower bounds. Aged donors had fewer naive CD4+ cells and lower diversity than long-lived donors.

With a J-beta primer mix and a sample-barcoded 5' primer, a second PCR ran roughly 6 to 11 cycles. Using its own MiXCR run on the 5' RACE reads, TCRdb lists one record per CDR3 protein. The sample gives some 320,000 distinct CDR3 sequences, roughly 29% of which show up once; 29% is in the top ten. Sequencing input: blood. This receptor was obtained from a woman in her 70s in good health.

CDR3 DNA sequence: TGTGCCATCAGGCGGGACACTGAAGCTTTCTTT. Encoded protein: CAIRRDTEAFF. V usage is TRBV10-3 and J usage is TRBJ1-1; no clear D gene. Germline lookup yields CDR1 ENHRY and CDR2 SYGVKD. Trimming took 6 bases from V and 3 from J, leaving 5 bases between them. The CDR3 length is 11 residues.